The next 9 T cell receptor beta chains were all read from a single sample in a study of blood T cells in healthy people across ages. With a J-beta primer mix and a sample-barcoded 5' primer, a second PCR ran about 6 to 11 cycles. MiXCR, run by TCRdb on the 5' RACE reads, gives a single entry per CDR3 protein. The sample carries around 1,700,000 distinct CDR3 sequences, 25% to 30% recorded once. Sequenced input: blood. The receptors come from a woman aged 25 to 39 in good health.

This chain links TRBV9 with TRBJ1-6; weak D call: TRBD1 (6 bases). Trimming cost V 2 bases and J 9 bases, with 9 bases left between them. The length of the CDR3 is 13 residues. Germline CDR1 SGDLS, CDR2 YYNGEE. CDR3 in amino acids: CASSVGTSSPLHF. CDR3 DNA sequence: TGTGCCAGCAGCGTCGGGACAAGTTCACCCCTCCACTTT.

There are many counts of this clonotype. The chain joins TRBV7-3 to TRBJ2-3; no definite D call. Trimming pared 4 bases from V and 2 bases from J, leaving 7 bases between. CDR1 SGHTA and CDR2 FQGTGA come from the germline V gene. There are 13 residues in the CDR3. Written as DNA, the CDR3 is TGTGCCAGCAGCTATGGTCACACAGATACGCAGTATTTT. It specifies CASSYGHTDTQYF.

This clonotype was recorded at least ten times. The rearrangement uses TRBV4-1 and TRBJ2-7; possibly TRBD2 for D (5 bases). Trimming shortened V by 6 bases and J by 2 bases, and 14 bases separated the two germline ends. The CDR3 length is 14 residues. CDR1 MGHRA and CDR2 YSYEKL come from the germline V gene. The CDR3 sequence: CASSPTRAPYEQYF. The CDR3, as DNA: TGCGCCAGCAGTCCCACTAGGGCCCCCTACGAGCAGTACTTC.

The V and J genes are TRBV19 and TRBJ2-3, with D uncertain. The CDR3 is made up of 15 amino acids. Between the trimmed V and J ends, which lost 3 bases and 0 bases, there was a span of 10 bases. Germline V gene lookup returns CDR1 LNHDA and CDR2 SQIVND (reference sequence). Here the CDR3 reads CASSIRPYSTDTQYF. CDR3 sequence (DNA): TGTGCCAGTAGTATCCGACCATACAGCACAGATACGCAGTATTTT.

There are a few counts of this clonotype. V is TRBV27 and J is TRBJ2-7; 10 nucleotides agree with TRBD1. This CDR3 has 16 amino acids. J was trimmed by 3 bases and V by 4 bases; bases with no gene match: 9. The germline CDR1 and CDR2 sequences are MNHEY and SMNVEV (reference sequence). CDR3 coding DNA: TGTGCCAGCAGTTCCCCAAACCGGGACAGGGGCTACGAGCAGTACTTC. Protein product: CASSSPNRDRGYEQYF.

There are a few counts of this clonotype. The J gene is TRBJ2-3, the V gene TRBV20-1, with TRBD1 identical over 7 bases. The junction had 6 bases not matched to a gene; V was cut back by 7 bases and J by 5 bases. The CDR3 is 12 residues long. The V gene's germline CDR1 is DFQATT and CDR2 SNEGSKA (reference sequence). The CDR3 bases are TGCAGTGTTACGCAGGGGGAAGATACGCAGTATTTT. Translated: CSVTQGEDTQYF.

This clonotype was counted a few times. V is TRBV10-3 and J is TRBJ1-4; no reliable D call. Germline V lookup: CDR1 ENHRY, CDR2 SYGVKD. V was trimmed by 2 bases and J by 8 bases, leaving 12 bases between them. The CDR3 has 14 amino acids. Here the CDR3 reads CAISEGSAEEKLFF. CDR3 coding DNA: TGTGCCATCAGTGAGGGTTCAGCCGAAGAAAAACTGTTTTTT.

In this sample, this clonotype turned up many times. The chain links TRBV5-1 to TRBJ2-7; D not resolved. Germline CDR1 SGHRS, CDR2 YFSETQ. V dropped 0 bases and J dropped 9 bases, with 22 bases sitting between them. CDR3 length: 16 residues. CDR3 in DNA: TGCGCCAGCAGCTTGGAAGGCCAGGTAGTACCTTCATGGCAGTACTTC. This codes for CASSLEGQVVPSWQYF.

In its sample, this clonotype was seen a few times. The genes are TRBV20-1 and TRBJ2-1, with D maybe TRBD1 (7 bases). Germline CDR1 is DFQATT and CDR2 is SNEGSKA (reference sequence). With 0 bases removed from V and 3 bases from J, the gap between germline ends came to 24 bases. The length of the CDR3 is 19 residues. This CDR3 reads CSARDFAGQRHPFYNEQFF. The CDR3 DNA sequence: TGCAGTGCTAGAGATTTTGCGGGACAGAGACACCCCTTCTACAATGAGCAGTTCTTC.